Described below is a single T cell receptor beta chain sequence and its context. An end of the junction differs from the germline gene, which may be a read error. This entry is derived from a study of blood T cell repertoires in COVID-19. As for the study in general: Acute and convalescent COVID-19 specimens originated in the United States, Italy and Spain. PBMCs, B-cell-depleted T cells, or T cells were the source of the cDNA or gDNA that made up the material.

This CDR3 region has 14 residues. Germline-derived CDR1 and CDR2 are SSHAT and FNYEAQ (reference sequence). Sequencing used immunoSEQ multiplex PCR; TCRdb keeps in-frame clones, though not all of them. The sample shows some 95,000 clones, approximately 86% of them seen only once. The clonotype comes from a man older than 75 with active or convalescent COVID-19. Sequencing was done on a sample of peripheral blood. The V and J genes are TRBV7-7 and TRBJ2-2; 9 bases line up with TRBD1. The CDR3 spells CASSSGTGIGELFF. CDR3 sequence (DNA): TGTGCTAGCAGCTCCGGGACAGGGATCGGGGAGCTGTTTTTT. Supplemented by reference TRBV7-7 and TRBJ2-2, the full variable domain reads GAGVSQSPRYKVTKRGQDVTLRCDPISSHATLYWYQQALGQGPEFLTYFNYEAQPDKSGLPSDRFSAERPEGSISTLTIQRTEQRDSAMYRCASSSGTGIGELFFGEGSRLTVL.